This T cell receptor beta chain was identified during a study of blood T cell repertoires in COVID-19. Study-level background: The United States, Italy and Spain supplied acute and convalescent COVID-19 samples. In each case, the material was cDNA or gDNA derived from T cells, B-cell-depleted T cells, or PBMCs.

The authors' processing: How many nucleated cells were present was estimated from reference gene primer amplification. The data were produced by immunoSEQ multiplex PCR, yet TCRdb's version contains in-frame clones alone and is incomplete. The D gene and trimming were derived from the DNA, and the V and J assignments and clone size from that table. The repertoire has roughly 70,000 clones, roughly 80% of them found once; the top ten carry 15% to 20%. In germline, CDR1 is SNHLY, CDR2 FYNNEI. The CDR3 is 15 residues long. Trimming removed 4 bases at V and 5 bases at J, with 17 bases between. This sequence originates from a man aged 65 to 79 who had recovered from COVID-19. This rearrangement joins TRBV2 to TRBJ2-5; D is undetermined. The sample consisted of peripheral blood. CDR3 nucleotides: TGTGCCAGCAGTGTACAGTCGACCGGTGGGGAGACCCAGTACTTC. It encodes CASSVQSTGGETQYF.